The next 15 T cell receptor beta chains were all read from a single sample in a study of cytomegalovirus exposure and HLA in healthy donors. PCR was performed using 60 Vbeta and 13 Jbeta primers. Method: immunoSEQ multiplex PCR; TCRdb's copy keeps in-frame clones and lacks some. The sample consists of 170,000 or so clones, around 77% of them appearing once. Sequencing was carried out using PBMCs. Source of these receptors: a man in his sixties in good health and CMV-seronegative.

This clone showed up just a few times. V gene TRBV6-5 combines with J gene TRBJ1-1; D is perhaps TRBD1 (5 bases). There are 14 residues in the CDR3. CDR1 MNHEY and CDR2 SVGAGI come from the germline V gene. V shed 2 bases and J shed 1 base, with 8 bases lying between them. The CDR3 DNA follows: TGTGCCAGCAGTTACGCGGGGGGGAACACTGAAGCTTTCTTT. Translation gives CASSYAGGNTEAFF.

The chain uses TRBV5-4 and TRBJ1-3; 10 bases are shared with TRBD1. The germline V gene encodes CDR1 SGHNT and CDR2 YYREEE (reference sequence). V dropped 4 bases and J dropped 8; count of bases not matched to a gene: 6. This CDR3 is 14 amino acids long. The CDR3 loop is CASSLTGQGDTIYF. In DNA form, the CDR3 reads TGTGCCAGCAGCCTCACCGGACAGGGGGACACCATATATTTT.

The CDR3 DNA is TGCGCCAGCAGCTTGGATCAGGGTGACGGCTACACCTTC. Translation gives CASSLDQGDGYTF. The V and J genes are TRBV5-1 and TRBJ1-2, with D possibly matching TRBD1 (5 bases). This CDR3 region has 13 residues. V shed 0 bases and J shed 8 bases, with 11 bases lying between them. Germline CDR1 and CDR2: SGHRS and YFSETQ.

There are a few counts of this clone. The genes are TRBV5-1 and TRBJ2-7; 8 nucleotides align to TRBD2. The J segment lost 3 bases and the V segment lost 4 bases, leaving 15 bases of the junction unmatched. CDR1 and CDR2 from the germline V gene are SGHRS and YFSETQ. The CDR3 sequence is 17 residues long. The CDR3 sequence is CASSPDLGPAGGYEQYF. The CDR3 DNA sequence: TGCGCCAGCAGCCCCGACCTAGGTCCGGCGGGGGGCTACGAGCAGTACTTC.

This clone was seen once. V is TRBV7-2 and J is TRBJ2-5; 8 nucleotides agree with TRBD1. Gene TRBJ2-7 matches the end of the DNA better, so the J call may be wrong. From germline, CDR1 is SGHTA and CDR2 FQGNSA. This CDR3 spans 16 amino acids. In DNA, the CDR3 is TGTGCCAGCAGCTCCTCTCCCGGGACAGGTTTCCACGAGCAGTACTTC. Its protein is CASSSSPGTGFHEQYF.

DNA of the CDR3: TGTGCCAGCACCAAATCGGGGCGGGGCTCACCCCTCCACTTT. Residues: CASTKSGRGSPLHF. This chain joins TRBV6-5 and TRBJ1-6, with a possible D match to TRBD1 (5 bases). Looked up from germline, CDR1 is MNHEY and CDR2 is SVGAGI. V lost 7 bases to trimming and J lost 10 bases, with 17 bases between them. This CDR3 is built from 14 residues.

This clone was picked up a small number of times. V is TRBV5-1 and J is TRBJ1-1, with 7 bases that match TRBD1. V dropped 2 bases and J dropped 7; count of bases not matched to a gene: 8. This CDR3 region has 14 residues. Per the germline V gene, CDR1 is SGHRS and CDR2 is YFSETQ. For the CDR3, the DNA is TGCGCCAGCAGCTTCTCGGACAGGAGCGGTGAAGCTTTCTTT. Its translation is CASSFSDRSGEAFF.

CDR3 residues: CASSQRPGTGVGEQFF. Here the CDR3 DNA reads TGTGCCAGCAGCCAACGTCCCGGGACAGGGGTTGGGGAGCAGTTCTTC. The chain joins TRBV7-9 to TRBJ2-1; TRBD1 agrees at 10 bases. CDR3 length: 16 amino acids. V shed 5 bases, J shed 10 bases, and the junction held 14 bases outside the gene matches. Germline V lookup: CDR1 SEHNR, CDR2 FQNEAQ (reference sequence).

CDR3 in DNA: TGTGCCAGCAGTCCCCGACTAGCGGGGATTCCCTACGAGCAGTACTTC. It is translated as CASSPRLAGIPYEQYF. The rearrangement uses TRBV28 and TRBJ2-7; 11 bases line up with TRBD2. From germline, CDR1 is MDHEN and CDR2 SYDVKM. Trimming at V came to 5 bases and at J to 2 bases, leaving 8 bases not matched to a gene. This CDR3 comprises 16 residues. Full variable domain (missing parts from reference TRBV28 and TRBJ2-7): DVKVTQSSRYLVKRTGEKVFLECVQDMDHENMFWYRQDPGLGLRLIYFSYDVKMKEKGDIPEGYSVSREKKERFSLILESASTNQTSMYLCASSPRLAGIPYEQYFGPGTRLTVT.

V usage is TRBV5-6 and J usage is TRBJ1-1, with TRBD1 matching over 7 bases. This CDR3 contains 14 residues. The V gene's germline CDR1 is SGHDT and CDR2 YYEEEE. V dropped 5 bases and J dropped 1; count of bases not matched to a gene: 5. The CDR3 DNA sequence: TGTGCCAGCAGACCTCAGGGGGAGAACACTGAAGCTTTCTTT. The encoded protein is CASRPQGENTEAFF. Using reference TRBV5-6 and TRBJ1-1 for the parts outside the CDR3, the full variable domain is DAGVTQSPTHLIKTRGQQVTLRCSPKSGHDTVSWYQQALGQGPQFIFQYYEEEERQRGNFPDRFSGHQFPNYSSELNVNALLLGDSALYLCASRPQGENTEAFFGQGTRLTVV.

This clone was observed a few times. This chain joins TRBV2 and TRBJ2-3; D perhaps matches TRBD2 (6 bases). Per germline, CDR1 SNHLY and CDR2 FYNNEI. CDR3 length: 16 amino acids. The ends were cut back, 6 bases at V and 0 bases at J, with 16 bases in the middle. CDR3 region: CASSTTGTPSTDTQYF. The CDR3 DNA reads as TGTGCCAGCAGCACAACCGGGACTCCAAGCACAGATACGCAGTATTTT.

The gene calls are TRBV7-2 and TRBJ2-6; 10 bases match TRBD1. Losses at the gene ends were 5 bases for V and 0 bases for J; bases not matched to a gene: 10. This CDR3 spans 19 amino acids. Germline V gene lookup returns CDR1 SGHTA and CDR2 FQGNSA. The CDR3 nucleotides are TGTGCCAGCAGCCTTGACAGGGGGCGCTTGAGCTCTGGGGCCAACGTCCTGACTTTC. Translation: CASSLDRGRLSSGANVLTF.

Only one count was recorded for this clone. The V and J genes are TRBV6-1 and TRBJ1-2; TRBD1 matches 8 bases. V gave up 2 bases and J gave up 4 bases; unmatched junction bases: 9. Germline values: CDR1 MNHNS, CDR2 SASEGT. The CDR3 runs to 16 residues. Here the CDR3 DNA reads TGTGCCAGCAGTGAATCGTTGGGTACAGGGGGCTATGGCTACACCTTC. It encodes CASSESLGTGGYGYTF.

The chain recombines TRBV10-1 with TRBJ1-1; TRBD1 matches 7 bases. Germline values: CDR1 WNHNN, CDR2 SYGVQD (reference sequence). V dropped 7 bases and J dropped 2; count of bases not matched to a gene: 10. The CDR3 has 15 residues. As DNA, the CDR3 is TGCGCCAGCACTAAGACAGGGACAACCAACACTGAAGCTTTCTTT. Translation gives CASTKTGTTNTEAFF.

This clone was counted only a few times. This chain links TRBV7-9 with TRBJ1-4, with 10 bases fitting TRBD1. The V segment lost 5 bases and the J segment 8 bases; nucleotides outside the gene matches: 8. The CDR3 is 15 residues long. Germline V CDR1 and CDR2: SEHNR, FQNEAQ (reference sequence). The CDR3 sequence: CASSQTTGGREKLFF. As DNA, the CDR3 is TGTGCCAGCAGCCAGACGACAGGGGGCCGAGAAAAACTGTTTTTT.